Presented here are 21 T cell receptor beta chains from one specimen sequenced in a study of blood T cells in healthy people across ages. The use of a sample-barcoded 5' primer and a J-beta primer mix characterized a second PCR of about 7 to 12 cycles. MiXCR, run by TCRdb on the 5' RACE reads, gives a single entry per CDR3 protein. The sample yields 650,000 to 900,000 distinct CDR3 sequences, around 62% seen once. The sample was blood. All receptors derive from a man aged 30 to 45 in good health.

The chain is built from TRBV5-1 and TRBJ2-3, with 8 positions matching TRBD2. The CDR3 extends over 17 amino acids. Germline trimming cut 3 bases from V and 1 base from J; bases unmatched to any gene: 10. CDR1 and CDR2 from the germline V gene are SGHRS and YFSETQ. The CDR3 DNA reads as TGCGCCAGCAGCTGGGGGGTGGTAGCGGGACGCACAGATACGCAGTATTTT. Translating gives CASSWGVVAGRTDTQYF.

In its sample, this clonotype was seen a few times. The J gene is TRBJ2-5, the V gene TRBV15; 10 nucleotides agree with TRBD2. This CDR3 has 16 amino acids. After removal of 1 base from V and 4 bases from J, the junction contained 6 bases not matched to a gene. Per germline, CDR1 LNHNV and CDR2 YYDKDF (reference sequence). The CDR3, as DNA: TGTGCCACCAGCAGAGTGCTAGCGGGGGAATCAGAGACCCAGTACTTC. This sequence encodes CATSRVLAGESETQYF. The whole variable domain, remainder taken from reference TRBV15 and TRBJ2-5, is DAMVIQNPRYQVTQFGKPVTLSCSQTLNHNVMYWYQQKSSQAPKLLFHYYDKDFNNEADTPDNFQSRRPNTSFCFLDIRSPGLGDTAMYLCATSRVLAGESETQYFGPGTRLLVL.

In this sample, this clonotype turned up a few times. CDR3 residues: CASSETWYKGAPLLAKNIQYF. In DNA, the CDR3 is TGCGCCAGCAGCGAGACCTGGTATAAGGGAGCGCCACTACTAGCCAAAAACATTCAGTACTTC. The chain links TRBV5-1 to TRBJ2-4, with D possibly being TRBD2 (5 bases). Germline lookup yields CDR1 SGHRS and CDR2 YFSETQ. This CDR3 contains 21 residues. The V gene lost 4 bases and the J gene lost 0 bases, with 29 bases spanning the gap.

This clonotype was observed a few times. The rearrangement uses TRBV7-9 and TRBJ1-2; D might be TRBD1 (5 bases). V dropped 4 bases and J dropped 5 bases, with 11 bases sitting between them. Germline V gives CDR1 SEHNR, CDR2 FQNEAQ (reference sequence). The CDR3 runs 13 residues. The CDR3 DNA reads TGTGCCAGCAGCTCCCAGGGACCTTATGGCTACACCTTC. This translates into CASSSQGPYGYTF.

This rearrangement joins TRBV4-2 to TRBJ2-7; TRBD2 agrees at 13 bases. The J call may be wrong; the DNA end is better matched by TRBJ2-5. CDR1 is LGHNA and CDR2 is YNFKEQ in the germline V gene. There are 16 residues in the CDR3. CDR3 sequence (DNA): TGTGCCAGCAGCCCCGGGGGACTAGCGGGGTTGGAGACCCAGTACTTC. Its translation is CASSPGGLAGLETQYF.

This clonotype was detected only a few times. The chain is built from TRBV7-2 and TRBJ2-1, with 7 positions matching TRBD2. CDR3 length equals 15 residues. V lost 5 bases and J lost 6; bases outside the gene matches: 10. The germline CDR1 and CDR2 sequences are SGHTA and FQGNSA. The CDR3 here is CASSITSAPFNEQFF. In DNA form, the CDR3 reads TGTGCCAGCAGCATTACTAGCGCTCCCTTCAATGAGCAGTTCTTC.

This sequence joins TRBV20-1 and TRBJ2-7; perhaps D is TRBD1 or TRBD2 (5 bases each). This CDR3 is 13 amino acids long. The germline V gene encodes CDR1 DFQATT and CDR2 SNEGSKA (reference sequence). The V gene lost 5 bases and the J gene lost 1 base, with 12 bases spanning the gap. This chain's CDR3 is CSAVGLASYEQYF. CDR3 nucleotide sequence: TGCAGTGCTGTGGGGCTAGCTTCCTACGAGCAGTACTTC.

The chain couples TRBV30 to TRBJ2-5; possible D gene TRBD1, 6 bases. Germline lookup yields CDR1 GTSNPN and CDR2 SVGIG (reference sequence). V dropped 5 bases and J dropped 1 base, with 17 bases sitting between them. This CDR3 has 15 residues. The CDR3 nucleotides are TGTGCCTGGTATAACCCGACAGGACGCCAAGAGACCCAGTACTTC. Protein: CAWYNPTGRQETQYF.

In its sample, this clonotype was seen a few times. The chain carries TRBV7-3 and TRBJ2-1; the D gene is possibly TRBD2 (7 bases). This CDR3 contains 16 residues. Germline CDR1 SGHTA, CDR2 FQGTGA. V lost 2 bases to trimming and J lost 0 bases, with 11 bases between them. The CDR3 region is CASSLGGASSYNEQFF. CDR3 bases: TGTGCCAGCAGCTTAGGGGGGGCCAGCTCCTACAATGAGCAGTTCTTC.

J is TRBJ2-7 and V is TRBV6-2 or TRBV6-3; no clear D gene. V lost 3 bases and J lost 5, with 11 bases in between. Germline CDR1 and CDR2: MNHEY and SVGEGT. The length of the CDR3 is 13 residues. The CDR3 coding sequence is TGTGCCAGCAGTTATATGGGGTCCAACGAGCAGTACTTC. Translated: CASSYMGSNEQYF.

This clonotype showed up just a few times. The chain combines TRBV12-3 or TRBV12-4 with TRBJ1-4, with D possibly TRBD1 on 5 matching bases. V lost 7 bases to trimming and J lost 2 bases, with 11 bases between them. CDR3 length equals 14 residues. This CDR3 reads CASTGGKTNEKLFF. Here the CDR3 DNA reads TGTGCCAGCACGGGGGGGAAGACTAATGAAAAACTGTTTTTT.

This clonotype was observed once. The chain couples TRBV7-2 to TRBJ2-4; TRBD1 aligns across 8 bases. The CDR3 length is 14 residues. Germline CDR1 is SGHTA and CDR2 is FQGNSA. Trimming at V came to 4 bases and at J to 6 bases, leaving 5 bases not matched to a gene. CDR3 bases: TGTGCCAGCAGCTCGGGGACAGGCCTAAACATTCAGTACTTC. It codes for CASSSGTGLNIQYF.

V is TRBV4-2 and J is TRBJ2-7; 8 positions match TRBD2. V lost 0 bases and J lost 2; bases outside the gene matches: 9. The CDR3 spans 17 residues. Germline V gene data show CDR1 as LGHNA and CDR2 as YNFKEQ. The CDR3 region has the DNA TGTGCCAGCAGCCAAGAACGCTCAGCGGGGGCCCCCTACGAGCAGTACTTC. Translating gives CASSQERSAGAPYEQYF.

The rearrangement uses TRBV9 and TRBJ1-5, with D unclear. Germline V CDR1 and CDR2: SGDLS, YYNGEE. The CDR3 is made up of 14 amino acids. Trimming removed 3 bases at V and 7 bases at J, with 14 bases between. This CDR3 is CASSESSRAQPQHF. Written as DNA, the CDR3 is TGTGCCAGCAGCGAGAGCTCCCGCGCGCAGCCCCAGCATTTT.

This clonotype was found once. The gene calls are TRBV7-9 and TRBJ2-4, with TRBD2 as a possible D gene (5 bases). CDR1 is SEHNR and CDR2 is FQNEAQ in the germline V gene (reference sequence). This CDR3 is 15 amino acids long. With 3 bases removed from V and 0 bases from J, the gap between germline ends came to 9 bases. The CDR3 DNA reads TGTGCCAGCAGCTTCGGGAACCTAGCCAAAAACATTCAGTACTTC. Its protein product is CASSFGNLAKNIQYF.

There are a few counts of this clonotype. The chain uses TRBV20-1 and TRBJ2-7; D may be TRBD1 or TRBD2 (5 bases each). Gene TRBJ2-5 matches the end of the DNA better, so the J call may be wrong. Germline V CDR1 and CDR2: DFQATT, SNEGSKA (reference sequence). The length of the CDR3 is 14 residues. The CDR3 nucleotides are TGCAGTGCTACTCTCCCGGGACCGCGGGAGACCCAGTACTTC. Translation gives CSATLPGPRETQYF.

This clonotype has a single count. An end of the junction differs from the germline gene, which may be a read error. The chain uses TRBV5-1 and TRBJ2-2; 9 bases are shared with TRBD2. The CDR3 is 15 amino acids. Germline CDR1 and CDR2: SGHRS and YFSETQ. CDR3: CARSSGLALTGELFF. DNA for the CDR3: TGCGCCAGGAGCTCCGGACTAGCGTTGACCGGGGAGCTGTTTTTT.

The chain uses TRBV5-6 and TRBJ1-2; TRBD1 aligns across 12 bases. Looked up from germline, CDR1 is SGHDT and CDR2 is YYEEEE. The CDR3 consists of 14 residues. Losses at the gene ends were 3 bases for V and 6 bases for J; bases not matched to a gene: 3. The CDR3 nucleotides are TGTGCCAGCAGCTGGGACAGGGGGCAGGATGGCTACACCTTC. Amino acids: CASSWDRGQDGYTF.

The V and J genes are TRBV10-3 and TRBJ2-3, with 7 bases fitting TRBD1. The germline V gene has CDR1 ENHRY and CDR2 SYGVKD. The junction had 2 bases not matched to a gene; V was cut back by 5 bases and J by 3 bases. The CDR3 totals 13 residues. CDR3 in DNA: TGTGCCATCAGTCCCAGGGGGACAGATACGCAGTATTTT. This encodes CAISPRGTDTQYF.

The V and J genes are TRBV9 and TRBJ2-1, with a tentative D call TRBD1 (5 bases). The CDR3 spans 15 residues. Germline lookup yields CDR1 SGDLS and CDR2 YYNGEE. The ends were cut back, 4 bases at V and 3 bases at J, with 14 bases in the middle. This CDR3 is CASSLEGADYNEQFF. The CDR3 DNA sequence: TGTGCCAGCAGCCTAGAAGGGGCAGACTACAATGAGCAGTTCTTC.

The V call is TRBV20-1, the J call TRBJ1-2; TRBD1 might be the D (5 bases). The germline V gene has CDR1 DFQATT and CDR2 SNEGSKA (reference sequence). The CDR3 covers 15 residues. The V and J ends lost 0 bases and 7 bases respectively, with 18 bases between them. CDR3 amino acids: CSARDRAQGLGGYTF. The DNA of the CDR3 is TGCAGTGCTAGAGATCGGGCCCAGGGTTTGGGTGGCTACACCTTC.